What follows are 23 T cell receptor beta chains derived from one specimen sequenced in a study of blood T cell repertoires in COVID-19. Clones were read by immunoSEQ multiplex PCR, and TCRdb kept only the in-frame ones, dropping some. This sample has around 120,000 clones, with approximately 87% found just once. Sequenced material: peripheral blood. These receptors originate from a woman aged 65 to 85 with acute or convalescent COVID-19.

CDR3 nucleotide sequence: TGCAGCGTTTCTCTAGCGGGGGGAGCCTACGAGCAGTACTTC. Encoded protein: CSVSLAGGAYEQYF. V gene TRBV29-1 combines with J gene TRBJ2-7; the match to TRBD2 covers 11 bases. Per germline, CDR1 SQVTM and CDR2 ANQGSEA. With V trimmed by 5 bases and J by 2 bases, 5 bases remained unmatched. This CDR3 is built from 14 residues.

The chain carries TRBV6-6 and TRBJ1-3; 9 positions match TRBD1. The CDR3 runs to 16 residues. V gave up 6 bases and J gave up 4 bases; unmatched junction bases: 10. Germline V gene data show CDR1 as MNHNY and CDR2 as SVGAGI (reference sequence). CDR3 in amino acids: CASSTDRGLSGNTIYF. As DNA, the CDR3 is TGTGCCAGCAGCACGGACAGGGGTCTATCGGGAAACACCATATATTTT.

The CDR3 DNA is TGTGCCAGCGGGGCGGGGCCCAATTCACCCCTCCACTTT. Its translation is CASGAGPNSPLHF. The chain joins TRBV2 to TRBJ1-6; weak D call: TRBD1 (5 bases). Trimming took 8 bases from V and 7 from J, leaving 12 bases between them. CDR1 SNHLY and CDR2 FYNNEI come from the germline V gene. The CDR3 has 13 amino acids.

The chain links TRBV28 to TRBJ1-3, with D perhaps matching TRBD1 (5 bases). Per germline, CDR1 MDHEN and CDR2 SYDVKM. V was pared by 4 bases and J by 0 bases, with 10 bases between. The CDR3 extends over 15 amino acids. The CDR3 nucleotides are TGTGCCAGCAGTTGGGGCGCGAGCTCTGGAAACACCATATATTTT. The encoded protein is CASSWGASSGNTIYF.

CDR3 residues: CASSPNAGLLRYYEQYF. The CDR3 nucleotides read TGTGCCAGCAGCCCAAATGCCGGACTCCTCCGGTACTACGAGCAGTACTTC. The chain links TRBV11-2 to TRBJ2-7, with a weak D call TRBD2 (5 bases). This CDR3 spans 17 amino acids. With 5 bases removed from V and 3 bases from J, the gap between germline ends came to 23 bases. The germline CDR1 and CDR2 sequences are SGHAT and FQNNGV.

This clone has only one observation. The chain joins TRBV9 to TRBJ2-5; 8 positions agree with TRBD2. The germline CDR1 and CDR2 sequences are SGDLS and YYNGEE. The CDR3 contains 18 residues. The ends lost 4 bases at V and 2 bases at J; junction bases unmatched: 16. CDR3 in DNA: TGTGCCAGCAGCCTCCAGGGCGTCAGCGGGGGCGGTCAAGAGACCCAGTACTTC. Translation: CASSLQGVSGGGQETQYF.

This chain connects TRBV12-3 or TRBV12-4 to TRBJ2-1; 9 nucleotides align to TRBD1. This CDR3 is 13 amino acids long. Unmatched junction bases numbered 4, after V lost 5 bases and J lost 8 bases. In DNA form, the CDR3 reads TGTGCCAGCAGTAGACGACAGGGGGATGAGCAGTTCTTC. Protein product: CASSRRQGDEQFF.

The chain couples TRBV5-4 to TRBJ2-7; 9 nucleotides align to TRBD1. V trimming: 5 bases; J trimming: 6 bases; junction bases outside the gene matches: 15. The CDR3 is 16 residues long. In germline, CDR1 is SGHNT, CDR2 YYREEE (reference sequence). The CDR3 DNA reads as TGTGCCAGCAGTCCCGCAACCGGGACAGGGAATAGCGAGCAGTACTTC. Translating gives CASSPATGTGNSEQYF.

This chain links TRBV3-1 (or the pseudogene TRBV3-2) with TRBJ2-3, with TRBD2 identical over 10 bases. Losses at the gene ends were 1 base for V and 13 bases for J; bases not matched to a gene: 2. The CDR3 covers 12 residues. Germline CDR1 reads LGHDT; CDR2 reads YNNKEL (reference sequence). Here the CDR3 DNA reads TGTGCCAGCAGCCAAGGGCTAGCGGGGGAGTATTTT. Protein sequence: CASSQGLAGEYF.

V and J are TRBV5-1 and TRBJ1-1; D is unclear. Trimming cost V 0 bases and J 4 bases, with 7 bases left between them. The CDR3 is 13 residues long. From germline, CDR1 is SGHRS and CDR2 YFSETQ. The CDR3 sequence is CASSLVPGTEAFF. CDR3 DNA: TGCGCCAGCAGCTTGGTCCCAGGCACTGAAGCTTTCTTT.

The chain links TRBV5-1 to TRBJ1-5, with D maybe TRBD1 (6 bases). Germline V CDR1 and CDR2: SGHRS, YFSETQ. This CDR3 spans 16 amino acids. Trimming took off 1 base at V and 5 bases at J, with 16 bases between the two ends. This CDR3 is CASSLTGHLEDQPQHF. The CDR3 DNA reads TGCGCCAGCAGCTTGACGGGACACCTTGAGGATCAGCCCCAGCATTTT.

The chain uses TRBV7-2 and TRBJ1-6; no firm D call. Germline CDR1 and CDR2: SGHTA and FQGNSA. V lost 1 base and J lost 4, with 8 bases in between. The CDR3 is 15 amino acids. CDR3 loop: CASSLGQKYNSPLHF. CDR3 DNA sequence: TGTGCCAGCAGCTTAGGGCAGAAATATAATTCACCCCTCCACTTT.

Comments on this clone: This CDR3 is also generated by other DNA sequences in the sample. The chain is built from TRBV6-5 and TRBJ1-1; TRBD1 is a possible D gene (6 bases). Germline V gives CDR1 MNHEY, CDR2 SVGAGI. This CDR3 contains 14 residues. Trimming shortened V by 2 bases and J by 3 bases, and 10 bases separated the two germline ends. The CDR3 region has the DNA TGTGCCAGCAGTTACGGCGGGGGCTACACTGAAGCTTTCTTT. Translation: CASSYGGGYTEAFF.

A single count supports this clone. The V and J genes are TRBV5-1 and TRBJ2-5, with D perhaps TRBD1 (6 bases). The CDR3 contains 16 residues. Germline V gene data show CDR1 as SGHRS and CDR2 as YFSETQ. Trimming left V 2 bases short and J 5 bases short, with 19 bases between. DNA for the CDR3: TGCGCCAGCAGCTTCCAGCCCCCAGAGAGGGGGGAGACCCAGTACTTC. Translated: CASSFQPPERGETQYF.

The CDR3 DNA reads TGTGCCAGCAAATCAGAAACGGGGGGTGAAAAACTGTTTTTT. Protein: CASKSETGGEKLFF. The chain has TRBV6-5 and TRBJ1-4; maybe TRBD1 (5 bases). This CDR3 contains 14 residues. Germline assignment: CDR1 MNHEY and CDR2 SVGAGI. V lost 7 bases, J lost 7 bases, and 16 bases lay in between.

The chain couples TRBV6-6 to TRBJ2-3, with D tentatively TRBD2 (6 bases). Trimming left V 6 bases short and J 6 bases short, with 10 bases between. Germline-derived CDR1 and CDR2 are MNHNY and SVGAGI (reference sequence). CDR3 length: 12 amino acids. Here the CDR3 DNA reads TGTGCCAGCAGCCTGGGGGGTGATACGCAGTATTTT. It is translated as CASSLGGDTQYF.

The V call is TRBV6-5, the J call TRBJ1-3; unclear D gene. Germline V gives CDR1 MNHEY, CDR2 SVGAGI. The CDR3 length is 14 residues. Trimming took off 1 base at V and 5 bases at J, with 9 bases between the two ends. CDR3 bases: TGTGCCAGCAGTTACTTGGCAGATCGAAACACCATATATTTT. It specifies CASSYLADRNTIYF.

In this sample, this clone turned up a few times. The chain uses TRBV28 and TRBJ1-5; 11 nucleotides line up with TRBD1. The germline V gene has CDR1 MDHEN and CDR2 SYDVKM. The trim removed 5 bases at V and 4 bases at J, leaving 10 bases unmatched. The CDR3 has 17 amino acids. In DNA form, the CDR3 reads TGTGCCAGCAGTACCTACCGGGACAGGGGGATTAATCAGCCCCAGCATTTT. Protein product: CASSTYRDRGINQPQHF.

The genes are TRBV6-5 and TRBJ1-6, with TRBD1 matching 9 bases. V lost 8 bases and J lost 7; bases outside the gene matches: 6. The CDR3 has 14 amino acids. Germline assignment: CDR1 MNHEY and CDR2 SVGAGI. This chain's CDR3 is CASRGTGSNSPLHF. CDR3 DNA: TGTGCCAGCCGCGGGACAGGGAGCAATTCACCCCTCCACTTT.

The rearrangement joins TRBV4-1 to TRBJ1-5; TRBD1 is a possible D gene (5 bases). Germline V CDR1 and CDR2: MGHRA, YSYEKL. Trimming cost V 0 bases and J 0 bases, with 12 bases left between them. The CDR3 sequence is 17 residues long. The CDR3 DNA is TGCGCCAGCAGCCAAGATGGGACTCCGACTAGCAATCAGCCCCAGCATTTT. Translation gives CASSQDGTPTSNQPQHF.

V gene TRBV6-5 combines with J gene TRBJ1-2, with D possibly matching TRBD1 (6 bases). Trimming took off 6 bases at V and 7 bases at J, with 9 bases between the two ends. CDR1 and CDR2 (germline): MNHEY, SVGAGI. The CDR3 contains 11 residues. CDR3 sequence reads: CASSNRVGYTF. The CDR3 DNA is TGTGCCAGCAGCAACAGGGTTGGCTACACCTTC.

V and J are TRBV4-1 and TRBJ2-7; maybe TRBD1 (6 bases). Trimming took 1 base from V and 0 from J, leaving 10 bases between them. The CDR3 has 15 amino acids. Germline values: CDR1 MGHRA, CDR2 YSYEKL. The CDR3 nucleotides read TGCGCCAGCAGCCAAGTGCCAGGGGACTCCTACGAGCAGTACTTC. It specifies CASSQVPGDSYEQYF.

The J gene is TRBJ1-2, the V gene TRBV2; 8 bases fit TRBD1. V dropped 6 bases and J dropped 5; count of bases not matched to a gene: 8. The germline gives CDR1 SNHLY, CDR2 FYNNEI. The CDR3 runs to 14 residues. CDR3 sequence reads: CASSRSRTGYGYTF. In nucleotides, the CDR3 is TGTGCCAGCAGCCGGTCTCGGACAGGGTATGGCTACACCTTC.